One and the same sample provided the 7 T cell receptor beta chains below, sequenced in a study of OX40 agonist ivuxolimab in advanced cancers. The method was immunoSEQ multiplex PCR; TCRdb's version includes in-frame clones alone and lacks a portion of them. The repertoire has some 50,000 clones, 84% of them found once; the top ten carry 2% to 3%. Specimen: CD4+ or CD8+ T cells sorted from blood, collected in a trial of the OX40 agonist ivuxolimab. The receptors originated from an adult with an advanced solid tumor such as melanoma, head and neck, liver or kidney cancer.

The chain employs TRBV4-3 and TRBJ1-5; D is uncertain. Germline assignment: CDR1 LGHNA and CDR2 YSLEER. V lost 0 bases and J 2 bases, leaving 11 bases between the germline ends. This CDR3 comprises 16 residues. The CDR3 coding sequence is TGCGCCAGCAGCCAAGAATTAAGCCACGGCAATCAGCCCCAGCATTTT. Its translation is CASSQELSHGNQPQHF.

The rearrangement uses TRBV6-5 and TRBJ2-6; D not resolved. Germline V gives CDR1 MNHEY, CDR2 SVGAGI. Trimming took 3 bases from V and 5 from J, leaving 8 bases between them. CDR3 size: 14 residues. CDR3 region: CASSYGVRANVLTF. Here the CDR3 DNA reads TGTGCCAGCAGTTATGGGGTACGGGCCAACGTCCTGACTTTC.

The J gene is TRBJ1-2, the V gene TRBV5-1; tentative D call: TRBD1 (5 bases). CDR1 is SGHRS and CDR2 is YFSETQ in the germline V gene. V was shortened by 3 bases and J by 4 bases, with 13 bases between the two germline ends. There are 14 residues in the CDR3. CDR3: CASSSPGPSYGYTF. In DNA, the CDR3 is TGCGCCAGCAGCTCCCCAGGGCCGTCCTATGGCTACACCTTC.

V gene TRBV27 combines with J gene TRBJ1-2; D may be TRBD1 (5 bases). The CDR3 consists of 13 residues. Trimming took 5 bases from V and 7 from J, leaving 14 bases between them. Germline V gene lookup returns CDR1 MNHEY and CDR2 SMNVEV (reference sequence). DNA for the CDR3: TGTGCCAGCAGTGAGGACAAGGCGGCTGGCTACACCTTC. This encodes CASSEDKAAGYTF.

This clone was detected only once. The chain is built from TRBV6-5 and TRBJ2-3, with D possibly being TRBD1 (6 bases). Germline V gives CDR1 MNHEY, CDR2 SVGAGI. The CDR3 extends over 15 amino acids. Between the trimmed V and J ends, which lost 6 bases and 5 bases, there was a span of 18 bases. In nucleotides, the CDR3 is TGTGCCAGCAGGGACCCGGGATCACAGGGAGATACGCAGTATTTT. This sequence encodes CASRDPGSQGDTQYF.

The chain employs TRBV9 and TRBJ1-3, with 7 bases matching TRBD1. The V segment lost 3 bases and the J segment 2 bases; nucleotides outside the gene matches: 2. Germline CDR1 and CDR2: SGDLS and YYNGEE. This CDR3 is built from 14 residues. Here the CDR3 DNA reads TGTGCCAGCAGCGCCAGGGGGACTGGAAACACCATATATTTT. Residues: CASSARGTGNTIYF.

As DNA, the CDR3 is TGTGCCAGTAGCGCCGGGACAGGGGAAATTGAAAAACTGTTTTTT. This codes for CASSAGTGEIEKLFF. The chain couples TRBV19 to TRBJ1-4; 10 bases align to TRBD1. V lost 6 bases, J lost 7 bases, and 8 bases stayed unmatched. There are 15 residues in the CDR3. Germline assignment: CDR1 LNHDA and CDR2 SQIVND (reference sequence). Full variable domain (missing parts from reference TRBV19 and TRBJ1-4): DGGITQSPKYLFRKEGQNVTLSCEQNLNHDAMYWYRQDPGQGLRLIYYSQIVNDFQKGDIAEGYSVSREKKESFPLTVTSAQKNPTAFYLCASSAGTGEIEKLFFGSGTQLSVL.